The clone carrying this T cell receptor (beta chain) has more than one count but fewer than ten. Its antigen is undetermined. The junction departs from germline at one end; a sequencing error may be responsible. The data were obtained in a study of blood T cells in healthy people across ages. A second about 6 to 12 cycle PCR used barcoded and J-beta primers. TCRdb reprocessed the 5' RACE reads via MiXCR and lists one record per CDR3 protein. The sample carries about 800,000 distinct CDR3 sequences, about 25% recorded once. Study-wide results and caveats: PBMCs left unsorted prevented a conclusive naive versus antigen-experienced comparison. It was the long-lived donors that had more naive CD4+ cells and higher diversity than aged donors.

The CDR3 spans 13 residues. The germline CDR1 and CDR2 sequences are SQVTM and ANQGSEA. A further study also used this sample, focusing on T cells of mothers and their children.

The origin of this receptor is a boy aged 5 to 17 in good health. The rearrangement uses TRBV29-1 and TRBJ1-2; no clear D gene. The source material was blood. This CDR3 reads CSVEEQTFYGCTF. The CDR3 region has the DNA TGCAGCGTTGAAGAACAGACGTTCTATGGCTGCACCTTC.